Shown below are 8 T cell receptor beta chains from a single sample sequenced in a study of T cell responses to AZD1222 COVID-19 vaccine. Repertoires were generated with immunoSEQ multiplex PCR, while TCRdb's copy carries only in-frame clones and drops some. This sample yields 130,000 to 150,000 clones, of which approximately 94% are seen a single time; 1.5% to 2% belongs to the top ten. The material sequenced was peripheral blood, taken on day 0 of AZD1222 vaccination. The receptors originated from an adult in good health.

The chain employs TRBV7-9 and TRBJ1-1, with D tentatively TRBD1 (6 bases). The V end lost 4 bases, the J end lost 0 bases, and 9 bases lay between the germline ends. The CDR3 runs 14 residues. Germline lookup yields CDR1 SEHNR and CDR2 FQNEAQ (reference sequence). The CDR3 loop reads CASSWTALNTEAFF. DNA for the CDR3: TGTGCCAGCAGCTGGACAGCGTTGAACACTGAAGCTTTCTTT.

The chain has TRBV5-8 and TRBJ2-3, with D perhaps matching TRBD2 (8 bases). The CDR3 extends over 20 amino acids. Germline CDR1 is SGHTS and CDR2 is YDEGEE. The CDR3 nucleotides read TGTGCTACCAGGGGGGAGTCGACGAGTCGTAGGAGCGGGGGTACAGATACGCAGTATTTT. This gives the protein CATRGESTSRRSGGTDTQYF.

The gene calls are TRBV5-1 and TRBJ1-1, with unresolved D. Trimming stripped 7 bases from V and 0 bases from J, with 13 bases between. CDR1 is SGHRS, CDR2 YFSETQ, per germline. The CDR3 runs to 14 residues. This CDR3 is CASSGGTMNTEAFF. For the CDR3, the DNA is TGCGCCAGCTCCGGAGGAACCATGAACACTGAAGCTTTCTTT.

This clone was observed a few times. The rearrangement links TRBV5-1 to TRBJ1-2; the D gene is possibly TRBD1 (6 bases). Germline values: CDR1 SGHRS, CDR2 YFSETQ. The CDR3 is made up of 13 amino acids. Trimming pared 4 bases from V and 6 bases from J, leaving 13 bases between. The CDR3 reads CASSVEQGNGYTF. In nucleotides, the CDR3 is TGCGCCAGCAGCGTTGAACAGGGTAATGGCTACACCTTC.

The rearrangement joins TRBV29-1 to TRBJ1-2; 9 bases are a match to TRBD1. V lost 4 bases, J lost 2 bases, and 5 bases stayed unmatched. The CDR3 loop spans 14 amino acids. The germline V gene has CDR1 SQVTM and CDR2 ANQGSEA. The CDR3 DNA reads TGCAGCGTTGCAGGTGGGACAGGGAACTATGGCTACACCTTC. Amino acids: CSVAGGTGNYGYTF.

The V call is TRBV5-6, the J call TRBJ1-4, with 7 bases matching TRBD1. Germline CDR1 SGHDT, CDR2 YYEEEE. Trimming removed 3 bases from V and 5 bases from J; junction bases left unmatched: 7. CDR3 length: 15 amino acids. This CDR3 is CASSSQGWRNEKLFF. The CDR3 DNA reads TGTGCCAGCAGCTCACAGGGGTGGAGAAATGAAAAACTGTTTTTT.

This clone came up once. The chain links TRBV19 to TRBJ1-6; perhaps TRBD1 as D (6 bases). Germline V gene sequence: CDR1 LNHDA, CDR2 SQIVND (reference sequence). The CDR3 totals 15 residues. Trimming cost V 3 bases and J 4 bases, with 10 bases left between them. DNA for the CDR3: TGTGCCAGTAGTATGACAGGTCTTTATAATTCACCCCTCCACTTT. Residues: CASSMTGLYNSPLHF. Filled out from reference TRBV19 and TRBJ1-6, the complete variable domain reads DGGITQSPKYLFRKEGQNVTLSCEQNLNHDAMYWYRQDPGQGLRLIYYSQIVNDFQKGDIAEGYSVSREKKESFPLTVTSAQKNPTAFYLCASSMTGLYNSPLHFGNGTRLTVT.

The V gene is TRBV11-3, the J gene TRBJ2-4; D unresolved. This CDR3 contains 18 residues. Per the germline V gene, CDR1 is SGHNT and CDR2 is YENEEA. V dropped 1 base and J dropped 0 bases, with 16 bases sitting between them. In DNA form, the CDR3 reads TGTGCCAGCAGCTTAGGGGAAGGGAAGTCACTAGCCAAAAACATTCAGTACTTC. It yields the protein CASSLGEGKSLAKNIQYF. The variable domain in full, with the rest retrieved from reference TRBV11-3 and TRBJ2-4, is EAGVVQSPRYKIIEKKQPVAFWCNPISGHNTLYWYLQNLGQGPELLIRYENEEAVDDSQLPKDRFSAERLKGVDSTLKIQPAELGDSAVYLCASSLGEGKSLAKNIQYFGAGTRLSVL.